This is a list of T cell receptor beta chains from one sample in a study of Ad26.COV2.S vaccination and SARS-CoV-2 variants. Sequencing was performed with immunoSEQ multiplex PCR; in TCRdb, only in-frame clones are kept and a portion is missing. This sample has 500,000 or so clones, with 89% found just once. Sample: peripheral blood, taken in a trial of Ad26.COV2.S vaccine versus placebo. The source of these receptors is a person aged 18-60 years who received the Ad26.COV2.S COVID-19 vaccine or a placebo. Each CDR3 is given with its conserved first and last residue. Only some rows state a clone size, as once, few, many or a class for expanded clones.

cdr3_aa clone_size j_call v_call
CATSDFRQAGETQYF - TRBJ2-5 TRBV24-1
CASSLEGGPAPFF - TRBJ1-1 TRBV7-9
CASSRVLAANNEQFF many TRBJ2-1 TRBV4-2
CASSFVGEKLFF - TRBJ1-4 TRBV5-5
CASSQAVMTGELFF - TRBJ2-2 TRBV4-3
CASSLVRVGTEAFF - TRBJ1-1 TRBV7-9
CASSLGPFRGRALDEQFF - TRBJ2-1 TRBV5-4
CASSFPGQGDNGYTF - TRBJ1-2 TRBV6-6
CASSPQTRGLGNSPLHF - TRBJ1-6 TRBV11-2
CASSFGLALEQYF once TRBJ2-7 TRBV5-4
CASSLRASYGYTF once TRBJ1-2 TRBV27
CASSSWPGGRGSYNEQFF - TRBJ2-1 TRBV11-2
CASFAGASYEQYF once TRBJ2-7 TRBV5-4
CASSEGDTPVMNTEAFF - TRBJ1-1 TRBV10-1
CASSLGRPRWELFF - TRBJ2-2 TRBV11-3
CASSEYREGTGELFF once TRBJ2-2 TRBV25-1
CASSSGAGETQYF once TRBJ2-5 TRBV7-3
CASSVLGTMFYEQFF - TRBJ2-1 TRBV5-4
CASSPQGGDGYTF - TRBJ1-2 TRBV4-2
CASSLRQGSGNTIYF once TRBJ1-3 TRBV7-2
CASSPRTGYEQYF - TRBJ2-7 TRBV5-1
CASSLPLGFFF - TRBJ1-1 TRBV19
CASSPNPGTLEKLFF - TRBJ1-4 TRBV7-3
CASSAGLNTEAFF - TRBJ1-1 TRBV9